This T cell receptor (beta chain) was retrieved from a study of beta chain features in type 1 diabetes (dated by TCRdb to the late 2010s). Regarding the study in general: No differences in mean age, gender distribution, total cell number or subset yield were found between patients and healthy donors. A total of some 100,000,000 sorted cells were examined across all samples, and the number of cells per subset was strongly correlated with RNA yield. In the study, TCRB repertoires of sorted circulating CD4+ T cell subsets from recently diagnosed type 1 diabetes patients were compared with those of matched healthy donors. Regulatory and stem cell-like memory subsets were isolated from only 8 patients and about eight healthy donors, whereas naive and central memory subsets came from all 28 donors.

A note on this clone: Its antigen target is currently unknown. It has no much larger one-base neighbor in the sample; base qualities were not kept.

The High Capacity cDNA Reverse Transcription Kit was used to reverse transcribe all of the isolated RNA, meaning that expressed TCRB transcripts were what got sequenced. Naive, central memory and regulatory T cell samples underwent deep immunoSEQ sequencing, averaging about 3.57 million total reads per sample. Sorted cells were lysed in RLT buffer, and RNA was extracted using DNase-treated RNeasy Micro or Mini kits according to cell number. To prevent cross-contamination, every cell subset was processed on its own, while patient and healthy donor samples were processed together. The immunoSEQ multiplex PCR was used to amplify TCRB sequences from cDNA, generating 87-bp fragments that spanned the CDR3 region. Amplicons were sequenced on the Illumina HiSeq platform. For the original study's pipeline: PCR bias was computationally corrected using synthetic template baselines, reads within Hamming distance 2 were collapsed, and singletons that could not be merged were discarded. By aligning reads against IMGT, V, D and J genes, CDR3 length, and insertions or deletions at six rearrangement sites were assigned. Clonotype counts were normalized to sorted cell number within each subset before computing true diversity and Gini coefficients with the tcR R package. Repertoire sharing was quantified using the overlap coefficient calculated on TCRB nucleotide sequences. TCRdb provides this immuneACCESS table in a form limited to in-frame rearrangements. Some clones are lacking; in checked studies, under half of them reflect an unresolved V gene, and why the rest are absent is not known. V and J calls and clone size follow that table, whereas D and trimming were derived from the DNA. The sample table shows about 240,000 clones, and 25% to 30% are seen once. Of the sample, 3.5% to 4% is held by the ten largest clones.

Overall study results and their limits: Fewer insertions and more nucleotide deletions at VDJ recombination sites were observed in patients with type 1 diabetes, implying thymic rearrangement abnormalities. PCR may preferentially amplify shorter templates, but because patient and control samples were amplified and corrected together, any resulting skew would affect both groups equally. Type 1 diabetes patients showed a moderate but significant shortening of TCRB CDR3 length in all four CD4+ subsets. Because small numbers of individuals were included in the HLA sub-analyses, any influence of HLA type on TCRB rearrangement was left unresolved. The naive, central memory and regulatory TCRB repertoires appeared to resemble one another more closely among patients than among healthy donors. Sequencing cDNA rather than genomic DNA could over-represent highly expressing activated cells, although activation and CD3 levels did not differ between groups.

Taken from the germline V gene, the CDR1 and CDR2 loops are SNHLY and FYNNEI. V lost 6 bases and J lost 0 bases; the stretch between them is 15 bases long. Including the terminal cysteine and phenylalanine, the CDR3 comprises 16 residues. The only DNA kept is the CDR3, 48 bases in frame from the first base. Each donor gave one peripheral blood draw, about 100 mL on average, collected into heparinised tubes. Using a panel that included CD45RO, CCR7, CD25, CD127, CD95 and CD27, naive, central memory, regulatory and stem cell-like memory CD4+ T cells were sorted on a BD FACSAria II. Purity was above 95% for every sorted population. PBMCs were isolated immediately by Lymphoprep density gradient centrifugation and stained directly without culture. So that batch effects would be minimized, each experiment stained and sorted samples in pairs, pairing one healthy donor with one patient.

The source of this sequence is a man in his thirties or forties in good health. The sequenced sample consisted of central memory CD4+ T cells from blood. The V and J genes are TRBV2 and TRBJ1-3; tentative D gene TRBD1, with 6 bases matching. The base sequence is TGTGCCAGCAGCGCCCTTCGGACAGTCTCTGGAAACACCATATATTTT. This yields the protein CASSALRTVSGNTIYF.